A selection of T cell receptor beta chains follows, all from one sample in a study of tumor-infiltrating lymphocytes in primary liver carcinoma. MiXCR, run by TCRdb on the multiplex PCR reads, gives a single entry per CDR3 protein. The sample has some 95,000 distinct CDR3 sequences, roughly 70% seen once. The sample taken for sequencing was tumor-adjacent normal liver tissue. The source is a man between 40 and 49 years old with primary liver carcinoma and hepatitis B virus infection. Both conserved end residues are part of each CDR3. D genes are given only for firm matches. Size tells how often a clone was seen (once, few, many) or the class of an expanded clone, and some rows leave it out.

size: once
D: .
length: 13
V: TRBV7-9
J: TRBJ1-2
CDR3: CASSTWDRYGYTF
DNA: TGTGCCAGCAGCACCTGGGACCGCTATGGCTACACCTTC

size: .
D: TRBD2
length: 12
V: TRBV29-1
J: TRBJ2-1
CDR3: CSIELAGVEQFF
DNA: TGCAGCATTGAGTTAGCGGGAGTTGAGCAGTTCTTC

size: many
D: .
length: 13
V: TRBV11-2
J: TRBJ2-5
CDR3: CASSLVLEETQYF
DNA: TGTGCCAGCAGCTTAGTTCTGGAAGAGACCCAGTACTTC

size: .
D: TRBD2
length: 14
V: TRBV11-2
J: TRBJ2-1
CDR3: CANSLAGTTNQQFF
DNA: TGTGCCAACAGCTTAGCAGGGACTACCAATCAGCAGTTCTTC

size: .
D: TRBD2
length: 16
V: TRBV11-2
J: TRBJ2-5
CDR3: CAGSSSGRMYQETQYF
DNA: TGTGCCGGCAGCTCTAGCGGGAGAATGTACCAAGAGACCCAATACTTC

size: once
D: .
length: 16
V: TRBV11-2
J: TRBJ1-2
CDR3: CSNDQRRSGGEYGYTF
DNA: TGTTCCAACGACCAGCGAAGATCGGGGGGGGAGTATGGCTACACCTTC

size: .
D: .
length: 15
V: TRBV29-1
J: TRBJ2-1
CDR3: CGVDVWGSRYNEQFF
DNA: TGCGGCGTTGATGTATGGGGCAGTAGGTACAATGAGCAGTTCTTC

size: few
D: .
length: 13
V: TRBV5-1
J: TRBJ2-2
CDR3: CASSNVEAGELFF
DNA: TGCGCCAGTTCAAATGTGGAGGCCGGGGAGCTGTTTTTT

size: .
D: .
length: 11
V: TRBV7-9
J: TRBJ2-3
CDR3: CASRQGDTQYF
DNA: TGTGCCAGCAGACAGGGTGATACGCAGTATTTT

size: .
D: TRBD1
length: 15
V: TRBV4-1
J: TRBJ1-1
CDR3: CASCQLRGGDTEALF
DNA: TGTGCCAGCTGCCAACTCAGGGGGGGTGACACTGAAGCTTTATTT

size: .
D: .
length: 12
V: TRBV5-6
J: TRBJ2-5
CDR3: CACSSVKETQYF
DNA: TGTGCCTGCAGCAGTGTGAAAGAGACCCAGTACTTC

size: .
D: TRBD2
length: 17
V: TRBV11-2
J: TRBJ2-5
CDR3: CASSLDPGGGAAETQYF
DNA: TGTGCTAGCAGCTTAGATCCAGGCGGGGGGGCCGCAGAGACCCAGTACTTC

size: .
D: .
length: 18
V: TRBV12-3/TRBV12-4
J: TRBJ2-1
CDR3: CVSSFLATSGSSYNKQFF
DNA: TGTGTCAGCAGTTTTCTTGCTACCTCCGGGAGTTCCTACAATAAGCAGTTCTTC

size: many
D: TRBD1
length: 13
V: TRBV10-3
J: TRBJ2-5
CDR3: CAISGTDQETQYF
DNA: TGTGCCATCAGCGGGACAGATCAAGAGACCCAGTACTTC

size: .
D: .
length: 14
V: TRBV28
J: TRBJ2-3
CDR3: CASSLTQSTDTRYF
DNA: TGTGCCAGCAGTCTTACCCAGTCTACAGATACGCGGTATTTT

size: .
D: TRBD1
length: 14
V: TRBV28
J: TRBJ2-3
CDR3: CTSSYGDRDYTQYF
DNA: TGTACCAGCAGTTACGGGGACAGGGATTATACGCAGTATTTT

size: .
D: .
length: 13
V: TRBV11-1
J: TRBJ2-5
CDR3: CVSSTTRDETQHF
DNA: TGTGTCAGCAGCACAACGAGGGATGAGACCCAGCACTTC

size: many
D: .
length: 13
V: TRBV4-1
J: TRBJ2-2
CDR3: CASSLRDTGELFF
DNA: TGCGCCAGCAGCCTCAGGGACACCGGGGAGCTGTTTTTT

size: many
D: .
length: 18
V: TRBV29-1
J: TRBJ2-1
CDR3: CSVEDRGLTTRLSGEQFF
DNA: TGCAGCGTTGAAGATAGGGGGTTAACTACTAGGCTGTCTGGTGAGCAGTTCTTC

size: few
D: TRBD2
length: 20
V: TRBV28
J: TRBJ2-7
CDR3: CASNLPAVPGLAGGAYEQYF
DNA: TGTGCCAGCAACCTCCCCGCCGTCCCGGGACTAGCGGGAGGGGCCTACGAGCAGTACTTC

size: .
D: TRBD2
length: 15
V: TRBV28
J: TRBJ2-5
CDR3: CASSSLNAGAETQYF
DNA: TGTGCCAGCAGTTCCCTAAATGCGGGAGCAGAGACCCAGTACTTC

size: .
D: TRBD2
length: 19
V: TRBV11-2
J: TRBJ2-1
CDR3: CASSLYRRLAGGARPEQFF
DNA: TGTGCCAGCAGCTTATATCGGAGACTAGCGGGAGGGGCCAGACCCGAGCAGTTCTTC

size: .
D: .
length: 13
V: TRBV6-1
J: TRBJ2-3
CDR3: CASSERYTDTHYF
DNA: TGTGCCAGCAGTGAAAGATACACAGATACTCATTATTTT

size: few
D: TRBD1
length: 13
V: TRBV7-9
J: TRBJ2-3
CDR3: CASGTGLGDTQYF
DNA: TGTGCCAGCGGGACAGGGTTGGGAGATACGCAGTATTTT

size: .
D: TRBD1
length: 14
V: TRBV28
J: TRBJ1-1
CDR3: CASVGTGRATEAFF
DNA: TGTGCCAGCGTGGGGACAGGTCGGGCCACTGAAGCTTTCTTT

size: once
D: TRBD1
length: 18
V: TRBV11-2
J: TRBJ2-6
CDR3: CASSRRTGFVSGANVLSF
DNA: TGTGCTAGCAGCCGACGGACAGGGTTTGTGTCTGGGGCCAACGTCCTGTCTTTC

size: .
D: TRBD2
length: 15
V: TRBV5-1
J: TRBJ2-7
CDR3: CASSLRGTTSYEQYF
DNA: TGCGCCAGCAGCTTACGTGGGACTACCTCCTACGAGCAGTACTTC

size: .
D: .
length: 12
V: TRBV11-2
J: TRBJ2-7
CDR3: CASSPEGCEQYF
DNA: TGTGCCAGCAGCCCCGAGGGATGCGAGCAGTACTTC

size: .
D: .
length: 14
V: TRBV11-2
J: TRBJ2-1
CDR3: CTSTLGPGADEQFF
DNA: TGTACCAGCACCTTAGGTCCTGGGGCGGATGAGCAATTCTTC

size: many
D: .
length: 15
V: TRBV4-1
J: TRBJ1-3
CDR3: CASSQEDRAGNTIYF
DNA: TGTGCCAGCAGCCAAGAGGACAGAGCTGGAAACACCATATATTTT

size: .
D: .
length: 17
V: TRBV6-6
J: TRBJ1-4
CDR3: CANSFGTRATTNEKLFF
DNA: TGTGCCAACAGTTTTGGGACAAGGGCGACAACTAATGAGAAACTGTTTTTT

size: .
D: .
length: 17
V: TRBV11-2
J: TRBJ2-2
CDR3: CASSLYRTAGRHRELFF
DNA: TGCGCCAGCAGCTTATATCGCACAGCTGGAAGACACCGGGAGCTGTTTTTT

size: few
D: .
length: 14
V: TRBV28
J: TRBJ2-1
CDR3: CASSLFRDYNEQFF
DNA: TGTGCCAGCAGTTTATTTAGGGATTACAATGAGCAGTTCTTC

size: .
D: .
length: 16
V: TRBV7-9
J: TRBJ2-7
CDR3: CASSLGAEQSDYEQYF
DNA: TGTGCCAGCAGCTTGGGTGCCGAACAGTCCGACTACGAGCAGTACTTC

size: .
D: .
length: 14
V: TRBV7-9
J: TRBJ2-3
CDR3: CASSFVREIDMQYF
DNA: TGTGCCAGCAGCTTCGTGCGTGAGATAGATATGCAGTATTTT

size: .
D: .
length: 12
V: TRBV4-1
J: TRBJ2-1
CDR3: CARSQTPNEHFF
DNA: TGCGCCAGAAGCCAGACACCAAATGAGCACTTCTTC

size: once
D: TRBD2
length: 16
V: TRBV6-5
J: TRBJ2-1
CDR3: CASSSRAGVEYNEQLF
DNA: TGTGCCAGCAGTTCCCGAGCGGGAGTAGAGTACAATGAGCAGTTATTC

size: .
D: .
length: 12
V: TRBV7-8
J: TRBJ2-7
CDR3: CASSLVRGEQCF
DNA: TGTGCCAGCAGCTTAGTCCGGGGCGAACAGTGCTTC

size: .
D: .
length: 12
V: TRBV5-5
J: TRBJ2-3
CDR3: CTNSLGTDTQYF
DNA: TGTACCAACAGCTTGGGGACAGATACGCAGTATTTT

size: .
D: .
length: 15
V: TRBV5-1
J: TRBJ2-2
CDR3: CASSLNAPNTGELFF
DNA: TGCGCCAGCAGCTTAAACGCACCGAACACCGGGGAGCTGTTTTTT

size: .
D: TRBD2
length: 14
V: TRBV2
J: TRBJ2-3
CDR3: CASGLAGAGDTQYF
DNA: TGTGCCAGCGGACTAGCGGGAGCGGGAGATACGCAGTATTTT

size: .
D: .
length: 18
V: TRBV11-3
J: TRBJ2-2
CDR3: CASITTATWTVGTGELFF
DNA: TGTGCCAGCATCACCACCGCTACATGGACGGTGGGGACCGGGGAGCTGTTTTTT

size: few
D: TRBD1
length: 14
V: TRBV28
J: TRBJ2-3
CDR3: CASSPGTGEDTQYF
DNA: TGTGCCAGCAGTCCCGGGACAGGGGAAGATACGCAGTATTTT

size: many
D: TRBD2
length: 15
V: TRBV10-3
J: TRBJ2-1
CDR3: CAIRTSGSKVNEQFF
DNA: TGTGCCATCAGGACTAGCGGGAGTAAGGTGAATGAGCAGTTCTTC

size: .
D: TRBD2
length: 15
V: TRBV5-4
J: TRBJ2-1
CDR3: CATSDRLAGYNEQLF
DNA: TGTGCCACCAGCGATCGACTAGCTGGGTACAATGAGCAGTTATTC

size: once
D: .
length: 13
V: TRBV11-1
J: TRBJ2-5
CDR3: CANSTTRDETQYF
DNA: TGTGCCAACAGCACAACGAGGGATGAGACTCAGTACTTC

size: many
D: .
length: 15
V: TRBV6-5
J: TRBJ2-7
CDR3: CASTYSRPGTYEQYF
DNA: TGTGCCAGCACCTACTCCCGGCCAGGCACCTACGAGCAGTACTTC

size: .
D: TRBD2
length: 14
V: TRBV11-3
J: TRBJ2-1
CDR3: CASSLIWTSNEQFF
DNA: TGTGCTAGCAGCTTAATCTGGACTAGCAATGAGCAGTTCTTC